This TCR beta chain was documented in a study of T cells in tuberculosis. General study points: The TCR-beta difference was not significant; alpha differences partly reflected length.

Details on this clone: The antigen remains undetermined.

V dropped 2 bases and J dropped 12; count of bases not matched to a gene: 9. The CDR3 is 12 residues long. Germline V CDR1 and CDR2: GTSNPN, SVGIG (reference sequence). Generated by immunoSEQ multiplex PCR, the TCRdb table keeps only in-frame clones and is missing some. The table includes tens of thousands of clones, around 95% detected once. Each clinical donor contributed on average around 100,000 T cells from unsorted cryopreserved PBMC. The source of this sequence is a donor between 10 and 29 years old with latent tuberculosis or without tuberculosis infection. The chain is built from TRBV30 and TRBJ1-2, with TRBD1 matching 7 bases. The sequencing sample was made of PBMCs. The CDR3 sequence is CAWSIGTVSHTF. For the CDR3, the DNA is TGTGCCTGGAGTATAGGGACAGTGAGCCACACCTTC.